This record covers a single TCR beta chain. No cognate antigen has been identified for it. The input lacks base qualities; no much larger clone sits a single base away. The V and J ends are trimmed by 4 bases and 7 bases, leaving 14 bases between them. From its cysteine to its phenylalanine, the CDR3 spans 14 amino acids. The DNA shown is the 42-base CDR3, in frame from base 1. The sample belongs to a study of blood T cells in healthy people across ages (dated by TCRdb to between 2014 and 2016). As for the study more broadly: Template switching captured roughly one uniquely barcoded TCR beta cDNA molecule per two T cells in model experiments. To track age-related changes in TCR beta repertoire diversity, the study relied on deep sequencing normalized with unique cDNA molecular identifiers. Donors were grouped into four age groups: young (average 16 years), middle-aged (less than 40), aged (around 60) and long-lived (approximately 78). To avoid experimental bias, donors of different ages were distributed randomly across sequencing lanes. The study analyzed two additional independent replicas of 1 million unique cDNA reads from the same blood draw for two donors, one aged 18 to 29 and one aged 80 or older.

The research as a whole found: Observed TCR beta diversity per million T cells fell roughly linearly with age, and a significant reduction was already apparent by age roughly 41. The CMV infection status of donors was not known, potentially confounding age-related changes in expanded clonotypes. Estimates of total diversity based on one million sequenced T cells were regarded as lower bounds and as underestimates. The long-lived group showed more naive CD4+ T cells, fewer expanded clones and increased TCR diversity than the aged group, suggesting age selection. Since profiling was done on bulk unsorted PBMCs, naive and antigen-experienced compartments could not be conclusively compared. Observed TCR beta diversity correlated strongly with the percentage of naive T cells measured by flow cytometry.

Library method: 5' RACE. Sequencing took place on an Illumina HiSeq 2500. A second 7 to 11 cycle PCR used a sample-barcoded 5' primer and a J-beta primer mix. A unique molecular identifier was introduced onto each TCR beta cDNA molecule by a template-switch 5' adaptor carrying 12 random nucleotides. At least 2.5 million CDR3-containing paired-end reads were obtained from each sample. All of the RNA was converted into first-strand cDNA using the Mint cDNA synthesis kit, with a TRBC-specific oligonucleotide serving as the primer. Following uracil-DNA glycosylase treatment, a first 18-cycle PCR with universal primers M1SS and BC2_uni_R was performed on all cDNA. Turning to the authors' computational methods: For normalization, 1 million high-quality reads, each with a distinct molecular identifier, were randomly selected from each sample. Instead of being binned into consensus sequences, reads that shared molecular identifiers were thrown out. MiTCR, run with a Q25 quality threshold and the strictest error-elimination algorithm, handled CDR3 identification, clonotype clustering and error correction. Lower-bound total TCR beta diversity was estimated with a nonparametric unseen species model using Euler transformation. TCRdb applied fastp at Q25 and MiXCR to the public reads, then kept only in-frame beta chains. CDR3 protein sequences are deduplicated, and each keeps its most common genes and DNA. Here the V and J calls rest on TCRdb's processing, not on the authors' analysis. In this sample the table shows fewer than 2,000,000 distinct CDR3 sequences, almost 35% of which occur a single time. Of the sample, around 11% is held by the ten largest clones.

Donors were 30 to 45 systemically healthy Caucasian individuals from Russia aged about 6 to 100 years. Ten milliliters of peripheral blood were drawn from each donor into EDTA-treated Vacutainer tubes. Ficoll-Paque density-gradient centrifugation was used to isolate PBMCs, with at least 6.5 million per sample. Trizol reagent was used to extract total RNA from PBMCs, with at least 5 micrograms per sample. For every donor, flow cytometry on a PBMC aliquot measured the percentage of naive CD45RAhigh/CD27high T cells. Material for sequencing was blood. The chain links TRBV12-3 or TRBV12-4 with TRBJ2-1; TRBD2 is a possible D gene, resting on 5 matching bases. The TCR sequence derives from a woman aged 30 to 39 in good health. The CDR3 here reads CASSSYTSSNEQFF. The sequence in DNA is TGTGCCAGCAGTTCATACACTAGTTCAAATGAGCAGTTCTTC.